Below, 23 T cell receptor beta chains from the same sample are listed, as sequenced in a study of blood T cell repertoires in COVID-19. Here immunoSEQ multiplex PCR was the method, and the copy in TCRdb shows in-frame clones only, minus some. The data hold 200,000 or so clones, with approximately 86% observed a single time. Sequenced material: peripheral blood. The receptors come from a man aged 55 to 70 with acute or convalescent COVID-19.

The genes are TRBV10-2 and TRBJ2-5, with 11 bases fitting TRBD1. V lost 3 bases, J lost 5 bases, and 11 bases stayed unmatched. The V gene's germline CDR1 is WSHSY and CDR2 SAAADI. The CDR3 has 17 amino acids. CDR3 amino acids: CASSDRTGGAPRETQYF. DNA of the CDR3: TGCGCCAGCAGTGATAGGACAGGGGGCGCCCCCAGGGAGACCCAGTACTTC.

CDR3 sequence reads: CASSQVFWTGTGRAEAFF. The CDR3 DNA follows: TGTGCCAGCAGCCAAGTGTTCTGGACCGGGACAGGGAGAGCTGAAGCTTTCTTT. The V and J genes are TRBV14 and TRBJ1-1; 9 positions match TRBD1. V was clipped by 1 base and J by 6 bases; unmatched bases: 15. Germline assignment: CDR1 SGHDN and CDR2 FVKESK. The CDR3 is made up of 18 amino acids.

The CDR3 region is CASSRDWSEPPYNEQFF. The CDR3 coding sequence is TGTGCCAGCAGCAGGGACTGGAGTGAACCCCCCTACAATGAGCAGTTCTTC. The chain recombines TRBV9 with TRBJ2-1; D is perhaps TRBD2 (6 bases). The V end was cut by 4 bases, the J end by 2 bases, with 19 bases between. Per germline, CDR1 SGDLS and CDR2 YYNGEE. This CDR3 has 17 residues.

The chain joins TRBV16 to TRBJ1-5; D might be TRBD1 (5 bases). The length of the CDR3 is 17 residues. V dropped 0 bases and J dropped 2 bases, with 14 bases sitting between them. Per germline, CDR1 KGHSY and CDR2 FQNENV. The CDR3 nucleotides read TGTGCCAGCAGCCAATCACCGGCCAGGGTCGGCAATCAGCCCCAGCATTTT. Amino acid sequence: CASSQSPARVGNQPQHF.

The chain employs TRBV6-2 or TRBV6-3 and TRBJ2-2; 7 bases fit TRBD1. This CDR3 is 15 amino acids long. V shed 2 bases, J shed 1 base, and the junction held 1 base outside the gene matches. Germline-derived CDR1 and CDR2 are MNHEY and SVGEGT. The CDR3 region is CASSYRTGNTGELFF. CDR3 coding DNA: TGTGCCAGCAGTTACCGGACAGGGAACACCGGGGAGCTGTTTTTT.

The genes are TRBV5-6 and TRBJ1-4; possible D gene TRBD1, 6 bases. The CDR3 has 14 residues. V was cut by 4 bases and J by 6 bases, with 13 bases left in between. CDR1 and CDR2 from the germline V gene are SGHDT and YYEEEE. The CDR3 nucleotides are TGTGCCAGCAGCGCGGGAGGGGGATATGAAAAACTGTTTTTT. This encodes CASSAGGGYEKLFF.

V and J are TRBV7-3 and TRBJ2-1; 10 bases match TRBD1. The CDR3 is 18 amino acids. The junction had 12 bases not matched to a gene; V was cut back by 2 bases and J by 5 bases. Looked up from germline, CDR1 is SGHTA and CDR2 is FQGTGA. The CDR3 sequence: CASSLPTGGALADNEQFF. DNA for the CDR3: TGTGCCAGCAGCTTACCGACAGGGGGCGCGCTGGCGGACAATGAGCAGTTCTTC.

This sequence joins TRBV6-5 and TRBJ1-6; TRBD1 matches at 8 bases. The CDR3 consists of 14 residues. Per the germline V gene, CDR1 is MNHEY and CDR2 is SVGAGI. The ends lost 6 bases at V and 6 bases at J; junction bases unmatched: 4. CDR3 in DNA: TGTGCCAGCAGGCGACAGGGGACTAATTCACCCCTCCACTTT. Its protein product is CASRRQGTNSPLHF.

This clone was detected only a few times. This chain uses TRBV12-3 or TRBV12-4 with TRBJ1-1; TRBD1 agrees at 8 bases. Trimming removed 6 bases from V and 5 bases from J; junction bases left unmatched: 5. There are 13 residues in the CDR3. The CDR3 nucleotides read TGTGCCAGCAGCTGGGGACAGGCAACTGAAGCTTTCTTT. Its translation is CASSWGQATEAFF.

The chain is built from TRBV7-2 and TRBJ2-1, with 7 positions matching TRBD1. V was pared by 3 bases and J by 5 bases, with 10 bases of the junction left unmatched. The CDR3 loop spans 16 amino acids. Germline V CDR1 and CDR2: SGHTA, FQGNSA. The CDR3 is CASSLDRDRAHNEQFF. The DNA for the CDR3 is TGTGCCAGCAGCTTGGACCGGGACAGAGCACACAATGAGCAGTTCTTC.

In this sample, this clone turned up a few times. V usage is TRBV28 and J usage is TRBJ1-6; D gene ambiguous. This CDR3 spans 15 amino acids. Between the trimmed V and J ends, which lost 10 bases and 9 bases, there was a span of 22 bases. Germline loops: CDR1 MDHEN, CDR2 SYDVKM. The CDR3 nucleotides are TGTGCCACCGAACAGACGATAATAGGTTCTTCACCCCTCCACTTT. Translated, it gives CATEQTIIGSSPLHF.

V is TRBV7-8 and J is TRBJ2-7; 8 bases match TRBD2. CDR1 is SGHVS and CDR2 is FQNEAQ in the germline V gene. The V segment lost 5 bases and the J segment 2 bases; nucleotides outside the gene matches: 8. This CDR3 is 15 amino acids long. CDR3 coding DNA: TGTGCCAGCAGCCTACTAGCGGATCGCCCCTACGAGCAGTACTTC. Residues: CASSLLADRPYEQYF.

V gene TRBV7-2 combines with J gene TRBJ2-2; 7 bases map to TRBD1. The CDR3 length is 15 residues. The ends lost 5 bases at V and 6 bases at J; junction bases unmatched: 9. The germline gives CDR1 SGHTA, CDR2 FQGNSA. The CDR3 is CASSPRQGGAGELFF. In DNA, the CDR3 is TGTGCCAGCAGCCCCCGACAGGGTGGAGCCGGGGAGCTGTTTTTT. The complete variable domain, with remaining parts taken from reference TRBV7-2 and TRBJ2-2, reads GAGVSQSPSNKVTEKGKDVELRCDPISGHTALYWYRQSLGQGLEFLIYFQGNSAPDKSGLPSDRFSAERTGGSVSTLTIQRTQQEDSAVYLCASSPRQGGAGELFFGEGSRLTVL.

The chain has TRBV2 and TRBJ1-5, with a tentative D call TRBD1 (6 bases). Looked up from germline, CDR1 is SNHLY and CDR2 is FYNNEI. V shed 2 bases and J shed 1 base, with 12 bases lying between them. This CDR3 is built from 16 residues. The CDR3 loop is CASSEIGGRSNQPQHF. CDR3 in DNA: TGTGCCAGCAGTGAAATTGGGGGCAGGAGCAATCAGCCCCAGCATTTT.

This chain joins TRBV11-2 and TRBJ1-6; 10 nucleotides agree with TRBD1. CDR3 length equals 15 residues. Losses at the gene ends were 5 bases for V and 7 bases for J; bases not matched to a gene: 5. The germline V gene has CDR1 SGHAT and CDR2 FQNNGV. CDR3 bases: TGTGCCAGCAGCGCCTGGGACAGGGGAAATTCACCCCTCCACTTT. It is translated as CASSAWDRGNSPLHF. Filled out from reference TRBV11-2 and TRBJ1-6, the complete variable domain reads EAGVAQSPRYKIIEKRQSVAFWCNPISGHATLYWYQQILGQGPKLLIQFQNNGVVDDSQLPKDRFSAERLKGVDSTLKIQPAKLEDSAVYLCASSAWDRGNSPLHFGNGTRLTVT.

The gene calls are TRBV7-2 and TRBJ1-2; the match to TRBD1 covers 7 bases. The CDR3 runs to 15 residues. Germline assignment: CDR1 SGHTA and CDR2 FQGNSA. V gave up 3 bases and J gave up 2 bases; unmatched junction bases: 6. The CDR3 coding sequence is TGTGCCAGCAGCTTTACTAGGACAGGCAACTATGGCTACACCTTC. This sequence encodes CASSFTRTGNYGYTF.

The table lists this clone with a count of one. V is TRBV11-2 and J is TRBJ1-4; a weak D match, TRBD1 (5 bases). The CDR3 totals 14 residues. Germline V gives CDR1 SGHAT, CDR2 FQNNGV. Trimming took 1 base from V and 13 from J, leaving 16 bases between them. CDR3 in DNA: TGTGCCAGCAGCTTAGTGGCAGGGCCATTGGGACTGTTTTTT. Translated: CASSLVAGPLGLFF.

The chain recombines TRBV5-8 with TRBJ2-5; D gene unclear. Germline loops: CDR1 SGHTS, CDR2 YDEGEE. Between the trimmed V and J ends, which lost 1 base and 1 base, there was a span of 20 bases. The CDR3 runs 18 residues. The CDR3, as DNA: TGTGCCAGCAGCTTGTGTGAAGGAGTCGACTGTTCCCAAGAGACCCAGTACTTC. Protein: CASSLCEGVDCSQETQYF.

This CDR3 reads CASSRSRTSGERRTDTQYF. In nucleotides, the CDR3 is TGCGCCAGCAGCCGGTCGAGGACTAGCGGCGAGCGACGCACAGATACGCAGTATTTT. The chain recombines TRBV5-1 with TRBJ2-3; TRBD2 matches at 10 bases. The V gene's germline CDR1 is SGHRS and CDR2 YFSETQ. The CDR3 extends over 19 amino acids. Trimming cost V 4 bases and J 1 base; bases outside gene matches: 15.

J is TRBJ2-3 and V is TRBV5-6; 8 bases line up with TRBD2. This CDR3 has 16 residues. V lost 5 bases and J lost 1; bases outside the gene matches: 9. Per germline, CDR1 SGHDT and CDR2 YYEEEE. CDR3 in DNA: TGTGCCAGCAGGTGGGCTGCGGGGGGCCGCACAGATACGCAGTATTTT. This codes for CASRWAAGGRTDTQYF.

The chain has TRBV7-2 and TRBJ1-1; 8 bases fit TRBD1. CDR1 and CDR2 (germline): SGHTA, FQGNSA. V trimming: 1 base; J trimming: 6 bases; junction bases outside the gene matches: 4. The CDR3 runs 14 residues. The CDR3: CASSLDRGVAEAFF. The CDR3 DNA is TGTGCCAGCAGCTTAGACAGGGGGGTTGCTGAAGCTTTCTTT.

The chain joins TRBV6-6 to TRBJ1-3; possible D gene TRBD1, 6 bases. The germline V gene encodes CDR1 MNHNY and CDR2 SVGAGI (reference sequence). This CDR3 contains 15 residues. The ends were cut back, 6 bases at V and 0 bases at J, with 12 bases in the middle. The CDR3: CASSPGGGSGNTIYF. DNA for the CDR3: TGTGCCAGCAGCCCGGGAGGGGGCTCTGGAAACACCATATATTTT.

The chain employs TRBV5-1 and TRBJ2-1; 9 bases match TRBD2. V gave up 0 bases and J gave up 1 base; unmatched junction bases: 2. CDR1 and CDR2 (germline): SGHRS, YFSETQ. There are 16 residues in the CDR3. As DNA, the CDR3 is TGCGCCAGCAGCTTGGTCCTAGCGGGGTCCTACAATGAGCAGTTCTTC. Amino acid sequence: CASSLVLAGSYNEQFF. Drawing the rest from reference TRBV5-1 and TRBJ2-1, the complete variable domain is KAGVTQTPRYLIKTRGQQVTLSCSPISGHRSVSWYQQTPGQGLQFLFEYFSETQRNKGNFPGRFSGRQFSNSRSEMNVSTLELGDSALYLCASSLVLAGSYNEQFFGPGTRLTVL.